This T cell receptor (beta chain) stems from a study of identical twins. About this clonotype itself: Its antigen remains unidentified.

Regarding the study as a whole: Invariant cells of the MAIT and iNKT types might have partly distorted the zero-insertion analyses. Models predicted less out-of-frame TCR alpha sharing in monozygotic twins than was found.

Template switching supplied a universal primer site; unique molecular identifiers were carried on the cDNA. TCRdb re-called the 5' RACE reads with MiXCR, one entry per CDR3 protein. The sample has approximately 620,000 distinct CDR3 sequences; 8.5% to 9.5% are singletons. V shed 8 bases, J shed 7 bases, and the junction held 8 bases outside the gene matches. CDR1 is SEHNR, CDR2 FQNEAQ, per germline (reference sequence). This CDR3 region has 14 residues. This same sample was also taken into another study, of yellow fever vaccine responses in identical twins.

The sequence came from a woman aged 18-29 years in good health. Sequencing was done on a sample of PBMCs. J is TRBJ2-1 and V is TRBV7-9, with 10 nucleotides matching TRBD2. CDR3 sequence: CASPGAGGLNEQFF. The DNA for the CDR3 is TGTGCCAGCCCAGGAGCGGGGGGGCTAAATGAGCAGTTCTTC.